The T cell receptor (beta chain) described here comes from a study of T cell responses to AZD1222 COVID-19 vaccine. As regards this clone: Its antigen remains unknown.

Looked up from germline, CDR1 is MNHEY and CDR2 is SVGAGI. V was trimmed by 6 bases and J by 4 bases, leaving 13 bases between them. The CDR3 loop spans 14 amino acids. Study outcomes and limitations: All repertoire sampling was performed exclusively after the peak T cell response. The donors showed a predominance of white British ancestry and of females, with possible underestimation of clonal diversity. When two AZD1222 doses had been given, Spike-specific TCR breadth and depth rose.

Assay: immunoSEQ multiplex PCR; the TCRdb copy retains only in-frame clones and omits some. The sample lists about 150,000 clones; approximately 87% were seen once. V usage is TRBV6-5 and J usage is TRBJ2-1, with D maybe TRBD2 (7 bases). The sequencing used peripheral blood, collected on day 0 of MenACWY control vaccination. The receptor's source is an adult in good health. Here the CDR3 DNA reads TGTGCCAGCAGCCTGGGGGGGGCGTACAATGAGCAGTTCTTC. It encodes CASSLGGAYNEQFF.